The source of this T cell receptor beta chain is a study of identical twins. Study conclusions and caveats: In zero-insertion analyses, partial confounding could arise from invariant MAIT and iNKT cells. The conclusions drew on cross-sectional statistical analysis instead of tracking the same donors. The study found that models underestimated out-of-frame TCR alpha sharing in monozygotic twins.

Each cDNA held unique molecular identifiers, and template switching gave it a universal primer site. TCRdb re-called the 5' RACE reads with MiXCR, one entry per CDR3 protein. Here the sample spans roughly 250,000 distinct CDR3 sequences, roughly 7% being singletons. The germline V gene encodes CDR1 SQVTM and CDR2 ANQGSEA. Trimming removed 1 base at V and 0 bases at J, with 13 bases between. CDR3 length: 16 residues. This clonotype was recorded many times. What it recognizes is unknown. The same data also contributed to another study, on yellow fever vaccine responses in identical twins.

The rearrangement uses TRBV29-1 and TRBJ1-3; weak D call: TRBD1 (6 bases). The clonotype originates from a young woman in good health. Sequenced sample: memory (CD45RO+) T cells sorted from blood. The chain's CDR3 is CSVEVGRTDSGNTIYF. CDR3 sequence (DNA): TGCAGCGTTGAAGTGGGTAGGACAGACTCTGGAAACACCATATATTTT.